A single sample gave rise to the 25 T cell receptor beta chains below, sequenced in a study of T cell clonality in common variable immunodeficiency. This table comes from immunoSEQ multiplex PCR, and its TCRdb copy is limited to in-frame clones, with some not included. Altogether roughly 38,000 clones were found in the sample, and no singletons occur. Sequenced input: peripheral blood mononuclear cells. These receptors came from a person aged 18 to 75 in good health.

This clone showed up many times. Read data end 3 residues before the CDR3 end; the end is taken from the germline J gene. The J gene is TRBJ2-3, the V gene TRBV27; 8 positions agree with TRBD1. The CDR3 has 15 amino acids. Germline CDR1 reads MNHEY; CDR2 reads SMNVEV (reference sequence). The covered CDR3 bases are TGTGCCAGCAGTCCCTCCCGGACAGGGCATCAGCCG. It yields the protein CASSPSRTGHQP. In full, the CDR3 is CASSPSRTGHQPQYF.

In this sample, this clone turned up many times. The read comes to an end 3 residues before the CDR3 does, leaving the germline J gene to fill in the end. The V and J genes are TRBV20-1 and TRBJ2-5; 8 bases line up with TRBD1. The CDR3 has 14 amino acids. Germline V gives CDR1 DFQATT, CDR2 SNEGSKA (reference sequence). V lost 1 base and J lost 5; bases outside the gene matches: 6. Partial CDR3 DNA: TGCAGTGCTAGAGTACCGGGACAGGCTGAGACC. Translation gives CSARVPGQAET. The CDR3 in its entirety is CSARVPGQAETQYF.

This clone was seen many times. The CDR3 goes on 3 residues after the read ends, and that part is filled in from the germline J gene. The genes are TRBV7-8 and TRBJ2-3; possibly TRBD1 for D (7 bases). CDR3 length equals 13 residues. V lost 2 bases to trimming and J lost 8 bases, with 11 bases between them. Germline lookup yields CDR1 SGHVS and CDR2 FQNEAQ. CDR3 residues: CASSLSGGGTQYF. The sequenced CDR3 bases are TGTGCCAGCAGCTTATCAGGGGGAGGTACG.

In this sample, this clone turned up many times. Sequencing ends 3 residues short of the CDR3 end; the germline J gene provides the rest. The chain has TRBV30 and TRBJ1-1, with D possibly being TRBD1 (5 bases). The CDR3 length is 12 residues. Trimming removed 8 bases at V and 4 bases at J, with 14 bases between. CDR1 is GTSNPN and CDR2 is SVGIG in the germline V gene (reference sequence). The CDR3 here is CAAAGDRTEAFF. The CDR3 bases that were read are TGTGCCGCGGCGGGGGATCGCACTGAA.

This clone was picked up many times. The CDR3 end lies 3 residues beyond the end of the read and is filled in from the germline J gene. The rearrangement joins TRBV19 to TRBJ2-1, with 10 bases that match TRBD2. Germline values: CDR1 LNHDA, CDR2 SQIVND (reference sequence). This CDR3 has 16 residues. V shed 10 bases and J 5 bases; nucleotides not matched to a gene: 14. CDR3 sequence reads: CATKLAGTSANNEQFF. The part of the CDR3 DNA that was read is TGTGCCACTAAGCTCGCCGGGACTAGCGCCAACAATGAG.

This clone has at least ten counts. The read ends 3 residues before the CDR3 terminus; that terminus is restored from the germline J gene. The chain recombines TRBV7-2 with TRBJ2-7; D is ambiguous. The V gene's germline CDR1 is SGHTA and CDR2 FQGNSA. Trimming shortened V by 5 bases and J by 2 bases, and 7 bases separated the two germline ends. The length of the CDR3 is 12 residues. The DNA read from the CDR3 is TGTGCCAGCAGCCCCGACACCTACGAG. Residues: CASSPDTYE. The full CDR3 reads CASSPDTYEQYF.

As for this clone: The read is 3 residues too short to cover the CDR3 end, so that end is filled in from the germline J gene. The J gene is TRBJ1-5, the V gene TRBV7-2; possibly TRBD1 for D (6 bases). V lost 5 bases to trimming and J lost 9 bases, with 14 bases between them. Germline V CDR1 and CDR2: SGHTA, FQGNSA. The CDR3 is 13 amino acids. CDR3 DNA (partial): TGTGCCAGCAGCCCAGGGGAGTCGGGGCCC. It codes for CASSPGESGP. The entire CDR3 is CASSPGESGPQHF.

This clone was seen at least ten times. Read coverage stops 3 residues before the CDR3 terminus; the germline J gene supplies the remainder. V is TRBV2 and J is TRBJ2-7; tentative D call: TRBD2 (6 bases). Germline CDR1 is SNHLY and CDR2 is FYNNEI. Trimming left V 10 bases short and J 0 bases short, with 16 bases between. This CDR3 has 14 residues. CDR3 DNA (partial): TGTGCCACGCGGGACTCCGCGAGCTCCTACGAG. Translating it yields CATRDSASSYE. The CDR3 as a whole reads CATRDSASSYEQYF. Based on the CDR3 plus reference TRBV2 and TRBJ2-7, the full variable domain is EPEVTQTPSHQVTQMGQEVILRCVPISNHLYFYWYRQILGQKVEFLVSFYNNEISEKSEIFDDQFSVERPDGSNFTLKIRSTKLEDSAMYFCATRDSASSYEQYFGPGTRLTVT.

This clone was recorded a few times. The read ends 3 residues before the CDR3 terminus; that terminus is restored from the germline J gene. The chain joins TRBV20-1 to TRBJ2-3, with D maybe TRBD2 (5 bases). Germline loops: CDR1 DFQATT, CDR2 SNEGSKA (reference sequence). The CDR3 covers 13 residues. This chain's CDR3 is CSAAPDGVETQYF. The part of the CDR3 DNA that was read is TGCAGTGCCGCCCCCGACGGGGTAGAGACG.

This clone was picked up a small number of times. The CDR3 end falls 3 residues outside the read, so it is completed with the germline J gene. J is TRBJ1-2 and V is TRBV7-2; D unclear. Germline assignment: CDR1 SGHTA and CDR2 FQGNSA. This CDR3 spans 15 amino acids. The sequenced CDR3 bases are TGTGCCAGCAGCTTAAATCGGGCTAGCGGATACGAC. Residues: CASSLNRASGYD. The full-length CDR3 reads as CASSLNRASGYDYTF.

The sample holds many counts of this clone. The CDR3 end is not reached by the read, which stops 3 residues before it; the germline J gene fills it in. The J gene is TRBJ2-3, the V gene TRBV5-1; 9 bases agree with TRBD2. Unmatched junction bases numbered 5, after V lost 4 bases and J lost 5 bases. CDR1 SGHRS and CDR2 YFSETQ come from the germline V gene. CDR3 length: 14 residues. Incomplete CDR3 DNA: TGCGCCAGCAGCCCGGGACTAGCAGGAGATACG. It encodes CASSPGLAGDT. The complete CDR3 sequence is CASSPGLAGDTQYF.

This clone appeared a few times. A much larger clonotype is one base distant, so this may be a read error. The read stops 3 residues short of the end of the CDR3; the missing end is completed from the germline J gene. This chain uses TRBV6-2 or TRBV6-3 with TRBJ2-3, with 10 bases fitting TRBD1. Per germline, CDR1 MNHEY and CDR2 SVGEGT. This CDR3 has 15 amino acids. CDR3 region: CASSYRQGARQPQYF. The part of the CDR3 DNA that was read is TGTGCCAGCAGTTACCGACAGGGGGCTCGGCAGCCG.

This clone was observed at least ten times. CDR3 DNA, as far as it was read: TGCGCCAGCAGCTTGGGGGTAGCCGAG. This sequence encodes CASSLGVAE. The CDR3, in full, reads CASSLGVAEQYF. V and J are TRBV5-1 and TRBJ2-7; D ambiguous. The CDR3 is cut off 3 residues early in the read; its end comes from the germline J gene. V was cut by 0 bases and J by 6 bases, with 7 bases left in between. The CDR3 extends over 12 amino acids. CDR1 and CDR2 (germline): SGHRS, YFSETQ.

In this sample, this clone turned up many times. The observed sequence ends 3 residues before the CDR3 terminus, with the missing tail filled in from the germline J gene. The V and J genes are TRBV19 and TRBJ1-4; unclear D gene. The ends were cut back, 0 bases at V and 0 bases at J, with 5 bases in the middle. The CDR3 contains 15 residues. Germline CDR1 LNHDA, CDR2 SQIVND (reference sequence). The chain's CDR3 is CASSIDPATNEKLFF. CDR3 DNA, as far as it was read: TGTGCCAGTAGTATAGATCCTGCAACTAATGAAAAA.

Many counts were recorded for this clone. The observed sequence ends 3 residues before the CDR3 terminus, with the missing tail filled in from the germline J gene. The chain carries TRBV7-2 and TRBJ2-7; 10 bases agree with TRBD2. Unmatched junction bases numbered 4, after V lost 3 bases and J lost 2 bases. From germline, CDR1 is SGHTA and CDR2 FQGNSA. This CDR3 has 15 amino acids. The CDR3 loop reads CASSFRAGGTYEQYF. Partial CDR3 DNA: TGTGCCAGCAGCTTCCGAGCGGGAGGGACCTACGAG.

This clone was seen only a few times. A much larger clone sits a single nucleotide away, making a read error possible. The sequenced fragment ends 3 residues before the CDR3 boundary, so the rest is inferred from the germline J gene. The genes are TRBV7-2 and TRBJ2-3, with D possibly matching TRBD1 (5 bases). Germline values: CDR1 SGHTA, CDR2 FQGNSA. The CDR3 sequence is 14 residues long. CDR3 region: CASSSTEFNQPQYF. The CDR3 bases that were read are TGTGCCAGCAGCTCGACAGAATTCAATCAGCCG.

This clone was seen repeatedly, ten times or more. With the read ending 3 residues before the CDR3 end, the germline J gene is used to fill in that end. This sequence joins TRBV20-1 and TRBJ2-7; 12 nucleotides match TRBD2. This CDR3 has 18 amino acids. Trimming removed 6 bases from V and 5 bases from J; junction bases left unmatched: 20. The germline gives CDR1 DFQATT, CDR2 SNEGSKA (reference sequence). The CDR3 sequence is CSAQTQGRLAGGNHEQYF. The CDR3 DNA, read in part, is TGCAGTGCCCAGACGCAGGGACGGCTAGCGGGAGGGAACCACGAG.

This clone has just a few counts. The read ends 3 residues before the CDR3 terminus; that terminus is restored from the germline J gene. The chain joins TRBV19 to TRBJ1-1; 7 nucleotides match TRBD1. The V gene's germline CDR1 is LNHDA and CDR2 SQIVND (reference sequence). The CDR3 contains 16 residues. J lost 1 base, V lost 5 bases, and 10 bases had no gene match. This CDR3 reads CASSYPPTGENTEAFF. The covered CDR3 bases are TGTGCCAGTAGTTATCCACCTACAGGGGAGAACACTGAA.

In its sample, this clone was seen many times. Sequencing ends 3 residues short of the CDR3 end; the germline J gene provides the rest. The rearrangement joins TRBV29-1 to TRBJ2-7, with D perhaps TRBD1 (6 bases). The CDR3 covers 14 residues. V was clipped by 7 bases and J by 3 bases, with 19 bases between them. Germline lookup yields CDR1 SQVTM and CDR2 ANQGSEA. The DNA read from the CDR3 is TGCAGCGCCCCCGGGACACGATTCGGCTACGAG. Translating gives CSAPGTRFGYE. The whole CDR3 protein is CSAPGTRFGYEQYF.

This clone has ten or more counts. The read terminates 3 residues before the CDR3 end, so the remaining end is supplied by the germline J gene. The chain uses TRBV28 and TRBJ1-3, with unresolved D. The CDR3 is 14 amino acids. Trimming took off 3 bases at V and 2 bases at J, with 8 bases between the two ends. From germline, CDR1 is MDHEN and CDR2 SYDVKM. CDR3 DNA, as far as it was read: TGTGCCAGCAGTTTTAGGGCAACTGGAAACACC. Amino acid sequence: CASSFRATGNT. The full CDR3 protein reads CASSFRATGNTIYF.

This clone occurred many times. The missing CDR3 end, 3 residues past where the read stops, is filled in from the germline J gene. The chain couples TRBV10-3 to TRBJ1-2; D is uncertain. Germline V gives CDR1 ENHRY, CDR2 SYGVKD. CDR3 length: 16 residues. Incomplete CDR3 DNA: TGTGCCATCAGTGGAGAGGCAAAGGAAGGTGCGGGCGGC. This encodes CAISGEAKEGAGG. In full, the CDR3 reads CAISGEAKEGAGGYTF.

This clone was recorded a few times. Coverage ceases 3 residues before the CDR3 finishes, and the germline J gene fills in the end. This chain uses TRBV5-1 with TRBJ1-3, with TRBD1 as a possible D gene (6 bases). The CDR3 has 15 residues. The germline V and J ends were trimmed by 4 bases and 0 bases, with 11 bases remaining between them. CDR1 and CDR2 from the germline V gene are SGHRS and YFSETQ. CDR3: CASSTGTSSGNTIYF. CDR3 DNA (partial): TGCGCCAGCAGCACCGGGACAAGCTCTGGAAACACC.

Remarks on this clone: The read finishes 3 residues shy of the CDR3 end, and the germline J gene is used to complete it. The chain links TRBV30 to TRBJ1-2; D possibly corresponds to TRBD1 (6 bases). The CDR3 is 12 residues long. CDR1 and CDR2 (germline): GTSNPN, SVGIG (reference sequence). The sequenced part of the CDR3 DNA is TGTGCCTGGAGTAGACAGGCCTACGAC. Translating it yields CAWSRQAYD. The entire CDR3 protein is CAWSRQAYDYTF.

In its sample, this clone was seen many times. The CDR3 is cut off 3 residues early in the read; its end comes from the germline J gene. The chain carries TRBV5-5 and TRBJ1-2; D gene unclear. The CDR3 extends over 12 amino acids. The germline CDR1 and CDR2 sequences are SGHKS and YYEKEE (reference sequence). The V and J ends lost 0 bases and 5 bases respectively, with 5 bases between them. CDR3 sequence: CASSLGQYGYTF. CDR3 bases read: TGTGCCAGCAGCTTGGGACAATATGGC.

Ten or more counts support this clone. The read ends 3 residues early relative to the CDR3; the germline J gene fills the gap. The V gene is TRBV20-1, the J gene TRBJ2-1; perhaps TRBD2 as D (5 bases). Trimming left V 6 bases short and J 5 bases short, with 20 bases between. Germline V gives CDR1 DFQATT, CDR2 SNEGSKA (reference sequence). The CDR3 covers 15 residues. Incomplete CDR3 DNA: TGCAGTGCGGACCTACCGCGGGTCAAACACAATGAG. As protein: CSADLPRVKHNE. The full-length CDR3 reads as CSADLPRVKHNEQFF.